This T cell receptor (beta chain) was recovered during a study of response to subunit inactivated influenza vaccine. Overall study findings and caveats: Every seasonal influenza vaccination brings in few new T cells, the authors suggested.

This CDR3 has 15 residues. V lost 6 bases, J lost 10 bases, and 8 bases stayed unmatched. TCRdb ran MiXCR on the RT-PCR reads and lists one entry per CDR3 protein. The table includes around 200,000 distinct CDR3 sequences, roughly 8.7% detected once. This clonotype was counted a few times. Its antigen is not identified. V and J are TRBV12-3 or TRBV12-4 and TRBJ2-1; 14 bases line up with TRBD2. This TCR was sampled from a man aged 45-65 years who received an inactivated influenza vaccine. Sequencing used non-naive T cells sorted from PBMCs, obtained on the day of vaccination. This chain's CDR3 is CASSPGLAGVGEQFF. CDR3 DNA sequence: TGTGCCAGCAGCCCGGGACTAGCGGGAGTGGGGGAGCAGTTCTTC.